Listed here are 8 T cell receptor beta chains from one sample, sequenced in a study of blood T cell repertoires in COVID-19 (TCRdb year 2020). Libraries were built with the immunoSEQ multiplex PCR assay. As stored in TCRdb, this immuneACCESS dataset retains in-frame rearrangements with V and J assigned. A fraction of the clones does not appear; measured against another copy, unresolved V genes explain less than half of the discrepancy, and the remainder lacks a known reason. The sample has hundreds of thousands of clones on record, around 87% of them singletons. 7.8% of the sample lies in the top ten. Sample: peripheral blood. These TCRs come from a woman between 50 and 59 years old who had recovered from COVID-19.

J is TRBJ1-2 and V is TRBV6-5, with 7 bases that match TRBD1. CDR3 length equals 15 residues. CDR1 MNHEY and CDR2 SVGAGI come from the germline V gene. V lost 6 bases, J lost 7 bases, and 14 bases stayed unmatched. Written as DNA, the CDR3 is TGTGCCAGCAGGTCTGTAGGGGGCTTCAACGCTGGCTACACCTTC. The encoded protein is CASRSVGGFNAGYTF.

The chain couples TRBV6-5 to TRBJ1-1; D might be TRBD1 (5 bases). From germline, CDR1 is MNHEY and CDR2 SVGAGI. V shed 8 bases and J shed 1 base, with 11 bases lying between them. The CDR3 has 13 amino acids. In nucleotides, the CDR3 is TGTGCCAGCGTGGAGGGACGGAACACTGAAGCTTTCTTT. Translated: CASVEGRNTEAFF.

The DNA of the CDR3 is TGTGCCTGGACTAGACAGGAAGGGACTGAAGCTTTCTTT. This codes for CAWTRQEGTEAFF. The chain is built from TRBV30 and TRBJ1-1, with D maybe TRBD1 (6 bases). The V end lost 4 bases, the J end lost 5 bases, and 14 bases lay between the germline ends. The CDR3 is 13 amino acids. Germline V gives CDR1 GTSNPN, CDR2 SVGIG (reference sequence).

The CDR3 loop reads CASSFIGQGARTEAFF. CDR3 bases: TGTGCCAGCAGTTTTATAGGACAGGGGGCAAGGACTGAAGCTTTCTTT. The chain uses TRBV28 and TRBJ1-1, with 11 bases fitting TRBD1. Germline V gene sequence: CDR1 MDHEN, CDR2 SYDVKM. The CDR3 sequence is 16 residues long. Germline trimming cut 3 bases from V and 5 bases from J; bases unmatched to any gene: 8. The full variable domain, with the rest looked up from reference TRBV28 and TRBJ1-1, is DVKVTQSSRYLVKRTGEKVFLECVQDMDHENMFWYRQDPGLGLRLIYFSYDVKMKEKGDIPEGYSVSREKKERFSLILESASTNQTSMYLCASSFIGQGARTEAFFGQGTRLTVV.

The rearrangement links TRBV5-1 to TRBJ2-7; TRBD1 matches 9 bases. After removal of 0 bases from V and 2 bases from J, the junction contained 9 bases not matched to a gene. Germline V CDR1 and CDR2: SGHRS, YFSETQ. This CDR3 spans 17 amino acids. This CDR3 is CASSLAGSRTGAYEQYF. The CDR3 nucleotides read TGCGCCAGCAGCTTGGCCGGGTCTAGGACAGGGGCCTACGAGCAGTACTTC.

J is TRBJ2-3 and V is TRBV28; 10 bases fit TRBD2. The CDR3 totals 17 residues. Trimming at V came to 6 bases and at J to 4 bases, leaving 13 bases not matched to a gene. Germline CDR1 MDHEN, CDR2 SYDVKM. The chain's CDR3 is CASSPGTSVELPDTQYF. Here the CDR3 DNA reads TGTGCCAGCAGCCCAGGGACTAGCGTCGAATTACCAGATACGCAGTATTTT.

The chain has TRBV5-5 and TRBJ1-2, with 7 bases lining up with TRBD1. Germline V gene sequence: CDR1 SGHKS, CDR2 YYEKEE (reference sequence). There are 16 residues in the CDR3. Losses at the gene ends were 4 bases for V and 5 bases for J; bases not matched to a gene: 14. The CDR3 region is CASSLYINRDSYGYTF. The CDR3 nucleotides are TGTGCCAGCAGCCTGTATATAAACCGGGACAGTTATGGCTACACCTTC.

The chain links TRBV6-5 to TRBJ1-1; possibly TRBD1 for D (6 bases). The CDR3 sequence is 15 residues long. V shed 8 bases and J shed 0 bases, with 16 bases lying between them. Germline V CDR1 and CDR2: MNHEY, SVGAGI. This CDR3 reads CASGAGETMNTEAFF. The CDR3 DNA sequence: TGTGCCAGCGGGGCAGGGGAAACCATGAACACTGAAGCTTTCTTT.